The 10 T cell receptor beta chains presented below share a single source sample, sequenced in a study of response to subunit inactivated influenza vaccine. TCRdb used MiXCR to reprocess the RT-PCR reads, holding one entry per CDR3 protein. Of about 520,000 distinct CDR3 sequences listed, roughly 25% were seen once; the top ten hold under 2.5%. This specimen consisted of CD4+ T cells sorted from PBMCs, obtained more than 4 days after vaccination. The origin of the receptors is a man in his forties or fifties who received an inactivated influenza vaccine.

V and J are TRBV7-2 and TRBJ2-5; D tentatively reads TRBD1 or TRBD2 (5 bases each). The CDR3 spans 15 residues. Looked up from germline, CDR1 is SGHTA and CDR2 is FQGNSA. Deletions cut 0 bases from V and 4 bases from J, with 12 bases between. The chain's CDR3 is CASSLASRGSETQYF. The DNA of the CDR3 is TGTGCCAGCAGCTTAGCATCGAGGGGATCAGAGACCCAGTACTTC.

This clonotype has only a few counts. The chain recombines TRBV25-1 with TRBJ2-2; 8 bases match TRBD1. The V gene's germline CDR1 is MGHDK and CDR2 SYGVNS. V lost 3 bases, J lost 4 bases, and 1 base stayed unmatched. The CDR3 length is 14 residues. CDR3 protein: CASSDRGLTGELFF. CDR3 in DNA: TGTGCCAGCAGTGACAGGGGGCTCACCGGGGAGCTGTTTTTT.

At least ten counts were recorded for this clonotype. The genes are TRBV3-1 and TRBJ2-2; D call uncertain. CDR3 size: 14 residues. Deletions cut 4 bases from V and 3 bases from J, with 9 bases between. In germline, CDR1 is LGHDT, CDR2 YNNKEL (reference sequence). CDR3 residues: CASSPAPDTGELFF. Written as DNA, the CDR3 is TGTGCCAGCAGCCCAGCCCCGGACACCGGGGAGCTGTTTTTT.

This clonotype was counted at least ten times. This chain connects TRBV20-1 to TRBJ1-2; D gene unclear. CDR3 length: 12 amino acids. Germline V CDR1 and CDR2: DFQATT, SNEGSKA (reference sequence). Trimming shortened V by 3 bases and J by 8 bases, and 13 bases separated the two germline ends. CDR3 amino acids: CSARALERGYTF. CDR3 nucleotide sequence: TGCAGTGCTAGGGCCCTGGAGCGCGGCTACACCTTC.

V gene TRBV9 combines with J gene TRBJ2-2; possible D gene TRBD1, 5 bases. CDR1 and CDR2 from the germline V gene are SGDLS and YYNGEE. V shed 1 base and J shed 2 bases, with 18 bases lying between them. The CDR3 is 18 amino acids. Here the CDR3 DNA reads TGTGCCAGCAGCGTAATAGACAGCCCCCCCTTCAACACCGGGGAGCTGTTTTTT. Translated: CASSVIDSPPFNTGELFF.

This clonotype was counted only a few times. The gene calls are TRBV6-2 or TRBV6-3 and TRBJ2-3; 7 bases line up with TRBD2. The junction had 2 bases not matched to a gene; V was cut back by 7 bases and J by 1 base. This CDR3 contains 13 residues. Looked up from germline, CDR1 is MNHEY and CDR2 is SVGEGT. CDR3 region: CASTTSGTDTQYF. As DNA, the CDR3 is TGTGCCAGCACCACTAGCGGCACAGATACGCAGTATTTT.

There are many counts of this clonotype. The V call is TRBV12-3 or TRBV12-4, the J call TRBJ2-3, with D uncertain. This CDR3 contains 12 residues. The V and J ends lost 3 bases and 9 bases respectively, with 10 bases between them. The CDR3 DNA sequence: TGTGCCAGCAGTTTTACCGCACGCACGCAGTATTTT. Amino acid sequence: CASSFTARTQYF.

The chain recombines TRBV12-3 or TRBV12-4 with TRBJ2-7, with D possibly matching TRBD1 (6 bases). V was shortened by 5 bases and J by 5 bases, with 16 bases between the two germline ends. The CDR3 contains 14 residues. The CDR3 coding sequence is TGTGCCAGCAGTAGGGCCAGGGGTTTCGACGAGCAGTACTTC. It encodes CASSRARGFDEQYF.

There are a few counts of this clonotype. This sequence joins TRBV4-2 and TRBJ2-1; D gene unclear. V was pared by 4 bases and J by 0 bases, with 13 bases between. The CDR3 consists of 16 residues. Germline lookup yields CDR1 LGHNA and CDR2 YNFKEQ. The CDR3 loop is CASSPLKLSSYNEQFF. The CDR3 nucleotides are TGTGCCAGCAGCCCCTTAAAACTTAGCTCCTACAATGAGCAGTTCTTC.

This clonotype was found many times. The chain links TRBV7-2 to TRBJ1-5; D is ambiguous. V lost 1 base and J lost 4, with 5 bases in between. The CDR3 runs 13 residues. CDR1 SGHTA and CDR2 FQGNSA come from the germline V gene. In DNA form, the CDR3 reads TGTGCCAGCAGCTTAGGCAAGAATCAGCCCCAGCATTTT. Protein product: CASSLGKNQPQHF. Using reference TRBV7-2 and TRBJ1-5 for the parts outside the CDR3, the full variable domain is GAGVSQSPSNKVTEKGKDVELRCDPISGHTALYWYRQSLGQGLEFLIYFQGNSAPDKSGLPSDRFSAERTGGSVSTLTIQRTQQEDSAVYLCASSLGKNQPQHFGDGTRLSIL.